This T cell receptor beta chain was recorded in a study of response to subunit inactivated influenza vaccine. TCRdb redid the calling of the RT-PCR reads with MiXCR, one entry per CDR3 protein. The table records some 570,000 distinct CDR3 sequences, 11% of them present only once. The V segment lost 0 bases and the J segment 6 bases; nucleotides outside the gene matches: 10. This CDR3 comprises 16 residues. CDR1 and CDR2 (germline): SGHRS, YFSETQ. These data were also filed under a second study, of T cells expressing NK-cell markers. That investigation notes: With UMIs, 5'RACE template switching was used to make TCR beta cDNA.

This TCR was sampled from a man aged 50 or older who received an inactivated influenza vaccine. V is TRBV5-1 and J is TRBJ2-3; TRBD1 matches at 7 bases. This specimen was PBMCs from blood, taken on the day of vaccination. The CDR3 nucleotides read TGCGCCAGCAGCTTGGGGGGTTTTACAGGGGTGGATACGCAGTATTTT. Amino acids: CASSLGGFTGVDTQYF.